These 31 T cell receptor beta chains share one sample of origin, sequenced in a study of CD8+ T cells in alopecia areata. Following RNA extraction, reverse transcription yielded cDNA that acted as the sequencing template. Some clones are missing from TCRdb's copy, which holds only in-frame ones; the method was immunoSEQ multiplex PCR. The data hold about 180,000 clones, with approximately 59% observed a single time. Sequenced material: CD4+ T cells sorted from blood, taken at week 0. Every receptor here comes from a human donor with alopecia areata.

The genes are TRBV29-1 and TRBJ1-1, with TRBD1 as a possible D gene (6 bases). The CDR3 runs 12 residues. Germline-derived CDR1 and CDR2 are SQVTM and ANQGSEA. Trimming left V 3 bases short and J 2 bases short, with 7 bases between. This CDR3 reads CSVDGGNTEAFF. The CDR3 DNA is TGCAGCGTTGATGGGGGCAACACTGAAGCTTTCTTT.

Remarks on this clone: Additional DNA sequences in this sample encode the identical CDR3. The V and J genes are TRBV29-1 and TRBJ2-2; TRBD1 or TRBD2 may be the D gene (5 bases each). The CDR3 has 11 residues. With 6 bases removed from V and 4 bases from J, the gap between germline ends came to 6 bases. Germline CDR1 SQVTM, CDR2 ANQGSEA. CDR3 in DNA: TGCAGCGTGGGGGTCACCGGGGAGCTGTTTTTT. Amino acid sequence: CSVGVTGELFF.

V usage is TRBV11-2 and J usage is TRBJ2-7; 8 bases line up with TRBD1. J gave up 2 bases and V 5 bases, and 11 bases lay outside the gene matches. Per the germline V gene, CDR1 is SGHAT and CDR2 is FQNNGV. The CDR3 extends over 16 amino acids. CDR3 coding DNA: TGTGCCAGCAGCCTAAGACAGGGGCCATCCACCTACGAGCAGTACTTC. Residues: CASSLRQGPSTYEQYF. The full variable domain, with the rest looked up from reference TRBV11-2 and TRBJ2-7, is EAGVAQSPRYKIIEKRQSVAFWCNPISGHATLYWYQQILGQGPKLLIQFQNNGVVDDSQLPKDRFSAERLKGVDSTLKIQPAKLEDSAVYLCASSLRQGPSTYEQYFGPGTRLTVT.

The CDR3: CASSIQGASYNEQFF. The DNA for the CDR3 is TGTGCCAGCAGCATACAGGGGGCCTCCTACAATGAGCAGTTCTTC. J is TRBJ2-1 and V is TRBV6-5; 9 nucleotides align to TRBD1. CDR1 and CDR2 (germline): MNHEY, SVGAGI. The CDR3 extends over 15 amino acids. Germline trimming cut 6 bases from V and 0 bases from J; bases unmatched to any gene: 3.

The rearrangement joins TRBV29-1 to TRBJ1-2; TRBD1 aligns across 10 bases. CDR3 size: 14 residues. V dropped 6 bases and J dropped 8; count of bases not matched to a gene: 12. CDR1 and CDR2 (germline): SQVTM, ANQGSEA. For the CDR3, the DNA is TGCAGCGTCTCAAGATTGGACAGGGGGTCGGGCTACACCTTC. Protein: CSVSRLDRGSGYTF. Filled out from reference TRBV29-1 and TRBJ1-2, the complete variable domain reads SAVISQKPSRDICQRGTSLTIQCQVDSQVTMMFWYRQQPGQSLTLIATANQGSEATYESGFVIDKFPISRPNLTFSTLTVSNMSPEDSSIYLCSVSRLDRGSGYTFGSGTRLTVV.

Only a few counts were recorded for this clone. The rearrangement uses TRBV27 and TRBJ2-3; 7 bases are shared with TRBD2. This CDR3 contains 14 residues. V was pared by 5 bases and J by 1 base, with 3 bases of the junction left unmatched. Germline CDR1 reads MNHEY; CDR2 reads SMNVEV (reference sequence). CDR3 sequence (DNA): TGTGCCAGCAGTGCGGGGGTGGGCACAGATACGCAGTATTTT. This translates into CASSAGVGTDTQYF.

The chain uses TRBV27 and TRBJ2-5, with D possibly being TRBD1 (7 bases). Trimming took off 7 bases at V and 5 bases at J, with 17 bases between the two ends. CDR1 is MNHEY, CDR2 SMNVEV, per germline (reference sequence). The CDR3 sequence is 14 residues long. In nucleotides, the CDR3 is TGTGCCAGCAAGAAGGAGGGGGCTACCGAGACCCAGTACTTC. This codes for CASKKEGATETQYF.

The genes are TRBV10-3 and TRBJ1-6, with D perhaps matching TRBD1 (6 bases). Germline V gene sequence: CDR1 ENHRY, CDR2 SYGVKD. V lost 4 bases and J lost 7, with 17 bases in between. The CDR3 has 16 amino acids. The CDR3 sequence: CAISGPGGQLNSPLHF. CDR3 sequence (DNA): TGTGCCATCAGTGGTCCTGGCGGACAGCTCAATTCACCCCTCCACTTT.

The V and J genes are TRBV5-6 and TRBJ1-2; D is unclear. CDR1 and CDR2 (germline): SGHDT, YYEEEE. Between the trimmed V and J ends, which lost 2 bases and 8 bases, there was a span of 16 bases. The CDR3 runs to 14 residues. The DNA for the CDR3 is TGTGCCAGCAGCTTAAGTGGACTTAATCCGGGCTACACCTTC. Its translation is CASSLSGLNPGYTF. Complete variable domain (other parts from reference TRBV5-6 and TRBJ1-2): DAGVTQSPTHLIKTRGQQVTLRCSPKSGHDTVSWYQQALGQGPQFIFQYYEEEERQRGNFPDRFSGHQFPNYSSELNVNALLLGDSALYLCASSLSGLNPGYTFGSGTRLTVV.

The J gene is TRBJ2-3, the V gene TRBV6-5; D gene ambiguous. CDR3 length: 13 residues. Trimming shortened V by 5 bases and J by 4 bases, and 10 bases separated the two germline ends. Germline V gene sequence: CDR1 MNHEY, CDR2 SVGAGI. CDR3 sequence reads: CASSPFVADTQYF. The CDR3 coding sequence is TGTGCCAGCAGTCCGTTTGTGGCAGATACGCAGTATTTT.

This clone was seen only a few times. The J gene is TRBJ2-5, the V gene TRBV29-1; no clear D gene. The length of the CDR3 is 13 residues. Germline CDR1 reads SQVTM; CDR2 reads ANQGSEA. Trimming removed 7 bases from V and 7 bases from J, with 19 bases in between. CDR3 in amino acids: CSARWTSYRTQYF. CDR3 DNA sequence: TGCAGCGCCCGATGGACCTCATATAGGACCCAGTACTTC.

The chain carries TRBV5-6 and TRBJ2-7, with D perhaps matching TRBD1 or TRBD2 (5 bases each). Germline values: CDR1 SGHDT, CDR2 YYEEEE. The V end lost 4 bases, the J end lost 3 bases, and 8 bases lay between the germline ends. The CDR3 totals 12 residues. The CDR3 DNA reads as TGTGCCAGCAGCGGGGGTGTCTACGAGCAGTACTTC. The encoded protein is CASSGGVYEQYF. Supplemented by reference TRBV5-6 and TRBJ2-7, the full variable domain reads DAGVTQSPTHLIKTRGQQVTLRCSPKSGHDTVSWYQQALGQGPQFIFQYYEEEERQRGNFPDRFSGHQFPNYSSELNVNALLLGDSALYLCASSGGVYEQYFGPGTRLTVT.

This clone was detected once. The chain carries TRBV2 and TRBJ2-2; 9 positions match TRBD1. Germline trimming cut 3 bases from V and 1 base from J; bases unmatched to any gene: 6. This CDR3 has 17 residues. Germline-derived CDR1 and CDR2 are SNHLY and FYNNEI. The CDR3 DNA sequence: TGTGCCAGCAGTGACACTCCGGGACAGGGGAACACCGGGGAGCTGTTTTTT. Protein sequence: CASSDTPGQGNTGELFF.

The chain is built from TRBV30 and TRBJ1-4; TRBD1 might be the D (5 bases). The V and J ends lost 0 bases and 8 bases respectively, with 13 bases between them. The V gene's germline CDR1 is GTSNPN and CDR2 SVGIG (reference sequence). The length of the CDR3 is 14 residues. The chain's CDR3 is CAWSVRRENEKLFF. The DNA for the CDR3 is TGTGCCTGGAGTGTACGCAGGGAGAACGAAAAACTGTTTTTT.

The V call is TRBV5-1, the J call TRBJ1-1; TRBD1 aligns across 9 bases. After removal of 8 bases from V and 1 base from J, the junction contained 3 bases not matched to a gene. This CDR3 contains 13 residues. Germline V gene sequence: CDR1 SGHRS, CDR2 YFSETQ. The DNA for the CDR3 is TGCGCCAGTCAGGGACAGGGGAACACTGAAGCTTTCTTT. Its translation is CASQGQGNTEAFF.

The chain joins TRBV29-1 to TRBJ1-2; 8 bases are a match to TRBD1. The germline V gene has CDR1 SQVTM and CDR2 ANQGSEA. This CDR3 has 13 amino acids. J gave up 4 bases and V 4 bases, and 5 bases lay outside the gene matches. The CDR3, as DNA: TGCAGCGTTGGGGAAGGACAGGGCTATGGCTACACCTTC. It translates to CSVGEGQGYGYTF.

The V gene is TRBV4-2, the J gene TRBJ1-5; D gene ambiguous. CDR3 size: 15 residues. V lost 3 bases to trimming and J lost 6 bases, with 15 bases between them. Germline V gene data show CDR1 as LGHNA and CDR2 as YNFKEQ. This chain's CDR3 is CASSQVRTGAQPQHF. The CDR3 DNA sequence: TGTGCCAGCAGCCAGGTTCGGACGGGTGCTCAGCCCCAGCATTTT.

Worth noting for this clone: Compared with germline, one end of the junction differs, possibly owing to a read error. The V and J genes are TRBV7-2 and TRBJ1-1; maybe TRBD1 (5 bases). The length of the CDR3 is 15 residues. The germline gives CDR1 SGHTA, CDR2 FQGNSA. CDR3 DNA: TGTGCCAGCAGCTTAGAAAGGGGAAGGAACACTGAAGCTCTCTTT. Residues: CASSLERGRNTEALF.

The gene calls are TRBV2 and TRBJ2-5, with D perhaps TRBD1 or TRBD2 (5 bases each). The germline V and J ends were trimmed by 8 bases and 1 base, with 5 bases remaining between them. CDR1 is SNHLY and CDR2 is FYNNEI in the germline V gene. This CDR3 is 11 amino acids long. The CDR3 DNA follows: TGTGCCAGCGGGGGCCAAGAGACCCAGTACTTC. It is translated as CASGGQETQYF.

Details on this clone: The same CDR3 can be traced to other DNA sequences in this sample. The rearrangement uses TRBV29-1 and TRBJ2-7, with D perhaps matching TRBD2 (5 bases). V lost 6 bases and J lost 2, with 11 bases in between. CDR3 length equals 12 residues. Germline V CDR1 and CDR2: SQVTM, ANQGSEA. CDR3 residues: CSVGSGTYEQYF. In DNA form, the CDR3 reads TGCAGCGTGGGGAGCGGAACCTACGAGCAGTACTTC.

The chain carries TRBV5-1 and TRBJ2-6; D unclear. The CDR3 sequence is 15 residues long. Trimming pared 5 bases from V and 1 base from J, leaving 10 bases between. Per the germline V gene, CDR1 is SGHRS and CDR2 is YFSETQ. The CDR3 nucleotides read TGCGCCAGCAGTAGAGGTGATTCTGGGGCCAACGTCCTGACTTTC. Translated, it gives CASSRGDSGANVLTF.

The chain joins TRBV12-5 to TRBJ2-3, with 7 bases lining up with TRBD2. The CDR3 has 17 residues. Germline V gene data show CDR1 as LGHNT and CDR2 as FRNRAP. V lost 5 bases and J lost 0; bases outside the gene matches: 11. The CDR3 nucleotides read TGTGCTAGTGGTCCCGGGACTATGGTATCTAGCACAGATACGCAGTATTTT. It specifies CASGPGTMVSSTDTQYF. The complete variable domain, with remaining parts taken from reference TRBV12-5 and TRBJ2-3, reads DARVTQTPRHKVTEMGQEVTMRCQPILGHNTVFWYRQTMMQGLELLAYFRNRAPLDDSGMPKDRFSAEMPDATLATLKIQPSEPRDSAVYFCASGPGTMVSSTDTQYFGPGTRLTVL.

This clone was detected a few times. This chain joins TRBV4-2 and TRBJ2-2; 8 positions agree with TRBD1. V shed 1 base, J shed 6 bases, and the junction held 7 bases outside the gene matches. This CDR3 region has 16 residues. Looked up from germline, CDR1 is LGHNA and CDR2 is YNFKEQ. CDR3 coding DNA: TGTGCCAGCAGCCAAGGAGGACAGGGTGGGGCCGGGGAGCTGTTTTTT. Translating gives CASSQGGQGGAGELFF.

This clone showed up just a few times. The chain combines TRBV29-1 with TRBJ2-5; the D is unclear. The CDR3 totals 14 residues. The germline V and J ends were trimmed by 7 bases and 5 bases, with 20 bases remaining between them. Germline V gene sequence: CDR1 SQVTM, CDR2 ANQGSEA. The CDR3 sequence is CSALQPQPSETQYF. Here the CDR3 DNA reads TGCAGCGCCCTACAGCCCCAACCCTCCGAGACCCAGTACTTC.

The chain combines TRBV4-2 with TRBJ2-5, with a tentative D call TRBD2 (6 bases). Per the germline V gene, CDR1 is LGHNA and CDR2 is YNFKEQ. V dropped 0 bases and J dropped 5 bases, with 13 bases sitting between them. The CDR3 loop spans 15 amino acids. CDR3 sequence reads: CASSQDMAAGETQYF. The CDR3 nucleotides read TGTGCCAGCAGCCAAGATATGGCCGCGGGGGAGACCCAGTACTTC.

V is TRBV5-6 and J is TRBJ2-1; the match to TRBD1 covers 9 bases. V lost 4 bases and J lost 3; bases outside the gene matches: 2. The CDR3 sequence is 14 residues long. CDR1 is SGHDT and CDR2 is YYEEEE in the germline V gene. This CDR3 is CASSPGQGYNEQFF. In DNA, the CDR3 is TGTGCCAGCAGCCCGGGACAGGGCTACAATGAGCAGTTCTTC.

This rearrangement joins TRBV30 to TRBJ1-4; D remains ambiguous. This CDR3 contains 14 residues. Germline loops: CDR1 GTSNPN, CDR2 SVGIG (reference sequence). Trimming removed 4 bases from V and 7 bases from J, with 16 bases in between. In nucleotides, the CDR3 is TGTGCCTGGAAGCCGACGGCTTTTCGTGAAAAACTGTTTTTT. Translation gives CAWKPTAFREKLFF. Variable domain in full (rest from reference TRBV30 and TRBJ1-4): SQTIHQWPATLVQPVGSPLSLECTVEGTSNPNLYWYRQAAGRGLQLLFYSVGIGQISSEVPQNLSASRPQDRQFILSSKKLLLSDSGFYLCAWKPTAFREKLFFGSGTQLSVL.

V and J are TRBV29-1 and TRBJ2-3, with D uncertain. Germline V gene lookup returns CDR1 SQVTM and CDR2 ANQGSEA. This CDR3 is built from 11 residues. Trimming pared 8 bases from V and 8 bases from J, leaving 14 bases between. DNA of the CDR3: TGCAGCACCCCGGAGAGTAGTACGCAGTATTTT. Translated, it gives CSTPESSTQYF.

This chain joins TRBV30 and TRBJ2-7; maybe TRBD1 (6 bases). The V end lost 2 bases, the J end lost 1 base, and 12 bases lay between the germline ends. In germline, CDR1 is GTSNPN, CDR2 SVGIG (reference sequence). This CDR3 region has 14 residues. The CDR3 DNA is TGTGCCTGGAGTCCCCAGGGGTGGTCCTACGAGCAGTACTTC. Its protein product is CAWSPQGWSYEQYF.

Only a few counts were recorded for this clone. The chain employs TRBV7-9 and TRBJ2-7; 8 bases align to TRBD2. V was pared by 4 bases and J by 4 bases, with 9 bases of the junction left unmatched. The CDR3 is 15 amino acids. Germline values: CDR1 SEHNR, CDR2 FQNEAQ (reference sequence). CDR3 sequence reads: CASSSARGGRYEQYF. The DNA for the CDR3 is TGTGCCAGCAGCTCCGCCCGGGGGGGGAGATACGAGCAGTACTTC.

DNA of the CDR3: TGTGCCATCAGTGAATTGGACCGAGAGACCCAGTACTTC. Translating gives CAISELDRETQYF. The genes are TRBV10-3 and TRBJ2-5; D gene uncertain. From germline, CDR1 is ENHRY and CDR2 SYGVKD. The germline V and J ends were trimmed by 3 bases and 4 bases, with 9 bases remaining between them. The CDR3 has 13 residues.